The clone carrying this T cell receptor beta chain came up many times. It was RNA transcripts that yielded the amplified TCR beta CDR3 regions. HTBI primers were used for first-round RT-PCR of the TCR CDR3. TCRdb reprocessed the multiplex PCR reads with MiXCR, giving one entry per CDR3 protein. The sample contains under 350,000 distinct CDR3 sequences, over 15% of which appear only once. This record belongs to a study of T cells in Graves' hyperthyroidism and ophthalmopathy. From germline, CDR1 is SQVTM and CDR2 ANQGSEA. Germline trimming cut 2 bases from V and 7 bases from J; bases unmatched to any gene: 5. This CDR3 comprises 13 residues.

This clonotype was sampled from a woman aged 60-70 years with Graves' ophthalmopathy. V gene TRBV29-1 combines with J gene TRBJ2-1; 7 bases agree with TRBD2. The sample comprised blood. The CDR3 nucleotides read TGCAGCGTTGAAACATCCGGGGGGAATGAGCAGTTCTTC. The encoded protein is CSVETSGGNEQFF.